The entry that follows covers one T cell receptor beta chain sequence. A single record per CDR3 protein comes from TCRdb applying MiXCR to the reads. The repertoire holds hundreds of thousands of distinct CDR3 sequences, with 20% to 30% as singletons. Germline V CDR1 and CDR2: SGDLS, YYNGEE. CDR3 length: 18 residues. The V end lost 1 base, the J end lost 3 bases, and 22 bases lay between the germline ends. This record belongs to a study of T cell repertoires in cytomegalovirus infection. The chain recombines TRBV9 with TRBJ1-1; D is uncertain. The TCR comes from a human donor in good health (CMV status not recorded). Some clones in this sample may be carry-over from other donors' samples. Sequencing was carried out using CD8+ T cells from PBMCs. The CDR3 loop is CASSVIPPKGSRDTEAFF. In DNA form, the CDR3 reads TGTGCCAGCAGCGTAATACCCCCTAAGGGATCGAGGGACACTGAAGCTTTCTTT. The full variable domain, in which reference TRBV9 and TRBJ1-1 provide the parts outside the CDR3, is DSGVTQTPKHLITATGQRVTLRCSPRSGDLSVYWYQQSLDQGLQFLIQYYNGEERAKGNILERFSAQQFPDLHSELNLSSLELGDSALYFCASSVIPPKGSRDTEAFFGQGTRLTVV.